Here is one T cell receptor beta chain with its context. Its antigen remains unknown. Because the CDR3 is missing its conserved closing phenylalanine or tryptophan, this is likely a read error. The trim removed 5 bases at V and 5 bases at J, leaving 8 bases unmatched. Looked up from germline, CDR1 is SQVTM and CDR2 is ANQGSEA. The CDR3 has 14 amino acids. The data originate from a study of T cells after yellow fever vaccination. Study-wide points: The secondary response peaked faster, at day 5 versus 15, but was weaker. Clonotypes appearing in both CD4 and CD8 compartments existed, and their share was small. The study noted that FACS-sorted repertoires could contain abundant clonotypes contaminating from the bulk population.

5'RACE template switching added a universal primer site and UMIs to TCR cDNA. Each CDR3 protein gets one entry after TCRdb re-called the 5' RACE reads with MiXCR. The repertoire consists of more than 80,000 distinct CDR3 sequences, with 5.8% occurring once and the leading ten covering 35% to 45%. This sequence was found in a man aged 18-30 years who received the YFV17D yellow fever vaccine. The chain combines TRBV29-1 with TRBJ2-1; TRBD2 aligns across 8 bases. The sample in question was CD8+ T cells sorted from PBMCs, obtained 10 days after the yellow fever booster vaccination. Here the CDR3 reads CSVRRGGLNNEQFY. The CDR3 nucleotides are TGCAGCGTTCGACGGGGGGGCCTAAACAATGAGCAGTTCTAC.